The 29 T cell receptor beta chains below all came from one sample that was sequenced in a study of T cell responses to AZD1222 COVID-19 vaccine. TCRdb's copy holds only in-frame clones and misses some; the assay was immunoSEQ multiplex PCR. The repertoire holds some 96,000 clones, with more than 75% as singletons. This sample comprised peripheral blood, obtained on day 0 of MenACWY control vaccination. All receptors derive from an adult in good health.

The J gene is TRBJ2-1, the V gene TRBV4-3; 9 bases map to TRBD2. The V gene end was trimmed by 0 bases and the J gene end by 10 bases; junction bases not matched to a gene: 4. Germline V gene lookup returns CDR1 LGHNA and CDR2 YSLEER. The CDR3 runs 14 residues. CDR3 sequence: CASSQDPGLAEQFF. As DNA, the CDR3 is TGCGCCAGCAGCCAAGACCCAGGACTAGCGGAGCAGTTCTTC.

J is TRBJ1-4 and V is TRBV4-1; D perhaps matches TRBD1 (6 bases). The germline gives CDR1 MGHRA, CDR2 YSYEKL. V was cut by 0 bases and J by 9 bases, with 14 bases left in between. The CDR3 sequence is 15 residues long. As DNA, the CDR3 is TGCGCCAGCAGCCAAGACGCCAGGGGTGAGAAAAAACTGTTTTTT. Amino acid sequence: CASSQDARGEKKLFF.

Here the CDR3 DNA reads TGTGCCAGCAGCTACCGGGACACCCGTCGAGAGCAGTACTTC. This codes for CASSYRDTRREQYF. The chain employs TRBV7-9 and TRBJ2-7, with D possibly TRBD1 on 6 matching bases. From germline, CDR1 is SEHNR and CDR2 FQNEAQ (reference sequence). Trimming left V 4 bases short and J 7 bases short, with 17 bases between. The CDR3 has 14 amino acids.

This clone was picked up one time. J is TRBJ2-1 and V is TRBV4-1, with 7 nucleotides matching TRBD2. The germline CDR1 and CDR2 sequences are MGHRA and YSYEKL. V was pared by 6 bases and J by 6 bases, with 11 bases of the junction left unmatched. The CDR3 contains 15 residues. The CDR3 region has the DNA TGCGCCAGCAGTTTTAGGGGAGGGCCGTTCAATGAGCAGTTCTTC. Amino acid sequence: CASSFRGGPFNEQFF.

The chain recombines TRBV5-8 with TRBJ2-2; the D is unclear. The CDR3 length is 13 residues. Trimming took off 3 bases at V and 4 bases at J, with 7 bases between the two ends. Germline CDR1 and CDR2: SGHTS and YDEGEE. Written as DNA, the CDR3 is TGTGCCAGCAGCTACCTTCGCACCGGGGAGCTGTTTTTT. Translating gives CASSYLRTGELFF.

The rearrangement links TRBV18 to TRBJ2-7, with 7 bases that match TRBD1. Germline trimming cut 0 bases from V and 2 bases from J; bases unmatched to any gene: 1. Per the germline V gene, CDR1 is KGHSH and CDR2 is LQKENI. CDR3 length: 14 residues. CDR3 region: CASSPPGQPYEQYF. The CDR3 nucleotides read TGTGCCAGCTCACCACCGGGACAGCCCTACGAGCAGTACTTC.

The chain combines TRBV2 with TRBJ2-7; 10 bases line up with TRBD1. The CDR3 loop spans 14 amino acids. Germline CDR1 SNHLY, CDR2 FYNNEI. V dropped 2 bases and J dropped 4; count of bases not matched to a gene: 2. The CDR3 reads CASSEWDRGYEQYF. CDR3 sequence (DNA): TGTGCCAGCAGTGAATGGGACAGGGGATACGAGCAGTACTTC.

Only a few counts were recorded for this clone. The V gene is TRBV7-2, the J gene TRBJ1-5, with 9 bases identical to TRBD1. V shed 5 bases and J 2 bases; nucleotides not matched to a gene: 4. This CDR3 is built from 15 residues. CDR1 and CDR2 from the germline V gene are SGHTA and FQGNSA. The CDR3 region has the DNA TGTGCCAGCAGCCTGGACAGGGGTGGCAATCAGCCCCAGCATTTT. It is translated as CASSLDRGGNQPQHF.

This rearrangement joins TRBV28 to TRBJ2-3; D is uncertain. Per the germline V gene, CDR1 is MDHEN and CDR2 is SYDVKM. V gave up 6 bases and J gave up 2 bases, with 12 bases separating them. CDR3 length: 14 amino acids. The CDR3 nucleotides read TGTGCCAGCAGAACGCCAGCATACACAGATACGCAGTATTTT. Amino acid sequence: CASRTPAYTDTQYF.

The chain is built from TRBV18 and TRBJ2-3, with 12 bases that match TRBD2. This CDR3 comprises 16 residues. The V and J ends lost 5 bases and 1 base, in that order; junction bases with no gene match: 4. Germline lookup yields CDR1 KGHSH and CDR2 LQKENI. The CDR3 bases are TGTGCCAGCTCAACCCGACTAGCGGGGGGCACAGATACGCAGTATTTT. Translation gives CASSTRLAGGTDTQYF.

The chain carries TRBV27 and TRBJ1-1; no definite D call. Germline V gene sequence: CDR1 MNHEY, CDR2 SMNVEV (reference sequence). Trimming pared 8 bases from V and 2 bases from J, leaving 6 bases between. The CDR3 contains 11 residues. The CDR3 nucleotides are TGTGCCAGCGGCGGTAACACTGAAGCTTTCTTT. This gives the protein CASGGNTEAFF.

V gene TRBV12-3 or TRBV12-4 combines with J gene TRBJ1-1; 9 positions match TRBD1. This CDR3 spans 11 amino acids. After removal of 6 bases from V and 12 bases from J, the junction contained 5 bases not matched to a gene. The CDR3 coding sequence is TGTGCCAGCAGGGGACAGGGAAAATCTTTCTTT. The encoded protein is CASRGQGKSFF.

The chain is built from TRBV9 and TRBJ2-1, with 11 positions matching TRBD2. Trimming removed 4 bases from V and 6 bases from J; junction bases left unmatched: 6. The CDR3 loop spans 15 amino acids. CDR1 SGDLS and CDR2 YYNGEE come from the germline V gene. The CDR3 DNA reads TGTGCCAGCAGCCCGACTAGCGGGGAACTCAATGAGCAGTTCTTC. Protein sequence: CASSPTSGELNEQFF.

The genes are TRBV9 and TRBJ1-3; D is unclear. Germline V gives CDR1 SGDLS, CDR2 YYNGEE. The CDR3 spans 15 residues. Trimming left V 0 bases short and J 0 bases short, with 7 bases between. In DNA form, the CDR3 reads TGTGCCAGCAGCGTAGCAGGCAACTCTGGAAACACCATATATTTT. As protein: CASSVAGNSGNTIYF.

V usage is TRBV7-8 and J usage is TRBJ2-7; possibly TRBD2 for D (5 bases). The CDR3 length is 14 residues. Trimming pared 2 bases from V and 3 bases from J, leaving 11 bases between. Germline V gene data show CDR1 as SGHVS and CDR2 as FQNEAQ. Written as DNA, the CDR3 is TGTGCCAGCAGCTTACGGTCCGGGAACTACGAGCAGTACTTC. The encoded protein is CASSLRSGNYEQYF.

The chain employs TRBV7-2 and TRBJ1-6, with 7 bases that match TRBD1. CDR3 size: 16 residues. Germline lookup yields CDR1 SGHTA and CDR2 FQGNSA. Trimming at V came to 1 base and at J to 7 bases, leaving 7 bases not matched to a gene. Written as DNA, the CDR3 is TGTGCCAGCAGCTTAGACAGACAGGGACGAAATTCACCCCTCCACTTT. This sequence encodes CASSLDRQGRNSPLHF.

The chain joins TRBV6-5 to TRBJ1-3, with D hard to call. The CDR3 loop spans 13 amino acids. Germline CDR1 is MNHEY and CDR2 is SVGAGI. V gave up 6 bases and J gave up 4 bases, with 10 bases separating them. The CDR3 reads CASRRTEGNTIYF. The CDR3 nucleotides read TGTGCCAGCAGACGCACGGAGGGAAACACCATATATTTT.

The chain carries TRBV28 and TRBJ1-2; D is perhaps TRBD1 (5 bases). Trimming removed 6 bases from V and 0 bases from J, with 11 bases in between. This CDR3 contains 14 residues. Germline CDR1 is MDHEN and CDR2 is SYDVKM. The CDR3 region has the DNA TGTGCCAGCAGAACCGGGGGACCTAACTATGGCTACACCTTC. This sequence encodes CASRTGGPNYGYTF.

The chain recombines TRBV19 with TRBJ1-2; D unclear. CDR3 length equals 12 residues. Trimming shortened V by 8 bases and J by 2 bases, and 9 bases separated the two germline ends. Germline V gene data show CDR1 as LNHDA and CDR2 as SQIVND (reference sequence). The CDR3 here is CASRTGNYGYTF. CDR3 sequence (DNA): TGTGCCAGTCGGACTGGGAACTATGGCTACACCTTC.

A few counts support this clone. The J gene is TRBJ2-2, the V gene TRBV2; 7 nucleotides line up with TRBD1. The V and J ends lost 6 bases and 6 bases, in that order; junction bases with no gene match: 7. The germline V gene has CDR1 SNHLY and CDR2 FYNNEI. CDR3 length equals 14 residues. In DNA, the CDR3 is TGTGCCAGCAGGGATAACAGGGGCGCCGGGGAGCTGTTTTTT. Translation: CASRDNRGAGELFF.

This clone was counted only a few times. This chain's CDR3 is CAISDSSGRAGTDTQYF. In DNA form, the CDR3 reads TGTGCCATCAGTGATAGTAGCGGGAGGGCCGGCACAGATACGCAGTATTTT. The J gene is TRBJ2-3, the V gene TRBV10-3, with 11 bases matching TRBD2. The germline V gene has CDR1 ENHRY and CDR2 SYGVKD. The CDR3 length is 17 residues. The junction had 6 bases not matched to a gene; V was cut back by 3 bases and J by 1 base.

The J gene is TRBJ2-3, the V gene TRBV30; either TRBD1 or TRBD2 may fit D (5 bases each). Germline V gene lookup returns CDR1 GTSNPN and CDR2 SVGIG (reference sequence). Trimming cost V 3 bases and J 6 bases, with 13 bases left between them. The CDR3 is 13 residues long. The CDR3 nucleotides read TGTGCCTGGAGCCGTGGGACGTCGGATACGCAGTATTTT. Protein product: CAWSRGTSDTQYF.

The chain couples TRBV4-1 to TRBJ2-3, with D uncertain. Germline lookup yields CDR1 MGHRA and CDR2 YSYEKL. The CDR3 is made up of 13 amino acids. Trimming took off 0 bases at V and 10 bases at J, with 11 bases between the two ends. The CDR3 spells CASSQDPGRAQYF. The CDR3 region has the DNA TGCGCCAGCAGCCAAGACCCCGGCAGAGCGCAGTATTTT.

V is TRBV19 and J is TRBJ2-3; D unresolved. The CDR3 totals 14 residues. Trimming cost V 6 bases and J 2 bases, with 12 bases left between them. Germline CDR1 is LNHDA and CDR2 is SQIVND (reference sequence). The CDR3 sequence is CASRISGNTDTQYF. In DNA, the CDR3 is TGTGCCAGTAGAATCAGTGGGAACACAGATACGCAGTATTTT.

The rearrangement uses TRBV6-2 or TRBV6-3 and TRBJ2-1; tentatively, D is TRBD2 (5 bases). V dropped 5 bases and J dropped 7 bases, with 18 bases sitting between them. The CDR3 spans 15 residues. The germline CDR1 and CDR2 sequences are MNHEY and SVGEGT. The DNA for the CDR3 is TGTGCCAGCAGTCGTGGAGGTCTACGAAGGAATGAGCAGTTCTTC. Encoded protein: CASSRGGLRRNEQFF.

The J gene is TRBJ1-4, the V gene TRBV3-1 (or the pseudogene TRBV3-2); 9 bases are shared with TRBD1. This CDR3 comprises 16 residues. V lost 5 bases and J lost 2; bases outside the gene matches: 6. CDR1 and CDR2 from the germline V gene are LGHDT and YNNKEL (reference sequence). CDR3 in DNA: TGTGCCAGCAGCTACAGGGGGCTGGGGACTAATGAAAAACTGTTTTTT. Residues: CASSYRGLGTNEKLFF.

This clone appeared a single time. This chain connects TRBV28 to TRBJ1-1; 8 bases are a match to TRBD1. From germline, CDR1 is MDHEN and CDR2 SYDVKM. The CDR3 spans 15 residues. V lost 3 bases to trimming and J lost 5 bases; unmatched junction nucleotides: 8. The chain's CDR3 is CASSFVRTGWTEAFF. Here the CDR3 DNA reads TGTGCCAGCAGTTTCGTCCGGACAGGGTGGACTGAAGCTTTCTTT. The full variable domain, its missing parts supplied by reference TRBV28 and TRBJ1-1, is DVKVTQSSRYLVKRTGEKVFLECVQDMDHENMFWYRQDPGLGLRLIYFSYDVKMKEKGDIPEGYSVSREKKERFSLILESASTNQTSMYLCASSFVRTGWTEAFFGQGTRLTVV.

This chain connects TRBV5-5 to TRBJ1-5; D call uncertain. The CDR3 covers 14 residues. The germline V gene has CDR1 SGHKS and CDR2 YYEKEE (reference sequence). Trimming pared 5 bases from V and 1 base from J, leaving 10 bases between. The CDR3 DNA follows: TGTGCCAGCAGTCCATTAAGAAGCAATCAGCCCCAGCATTTT. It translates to CASSPLRSNQPQHF.

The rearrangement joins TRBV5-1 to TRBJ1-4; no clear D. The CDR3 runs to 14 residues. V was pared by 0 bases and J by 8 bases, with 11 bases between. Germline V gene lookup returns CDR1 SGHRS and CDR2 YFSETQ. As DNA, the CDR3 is TGCGCCAGCAGCTTGGGCCTGGCGGGGGAAAAACTGTTTTTT. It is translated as CASSLGLAGEKLFF.